The T cell receptor (beta chain) described here comes from a study of blood T cell repertoires in COVID-19. Whole-study context: The study drew acute and convalescent COVID-19 samples from the United States, Italy and Spain. Sample material is recorded as cDNA or gDNA derived from T cells, B-cell-depleted T cells, or PBMCs.

Assay used: immunoSEQ multiplex PCR; TCRdb lists only in-frame clones, some missing. Here the sample spans roughly 160,000 clones, around 86% being singletons. Germline V gene sequence: CDR1 LNHDA, CDR2 SQIVND (reference sequence). This CDR3 comprises 16 residues. The V and J ends lost 4 bases and 4 bases, in that order; junction bases with no gene match: 8. Sequenced: peripheral blood. This rearrangement joins TRBV19 to TRBJ2-3; 10 bases align to TRBD1. The source is a man aged 18 to 30 with acute or convalescent COVID-19. The CDR3 spells CASSRTGTGAPDTQYF. In DNA, the CDR3 is TGTGCCAGTAGTAGAACCGGGACAGGGGCCCCAGATACGCAGTATTTT.